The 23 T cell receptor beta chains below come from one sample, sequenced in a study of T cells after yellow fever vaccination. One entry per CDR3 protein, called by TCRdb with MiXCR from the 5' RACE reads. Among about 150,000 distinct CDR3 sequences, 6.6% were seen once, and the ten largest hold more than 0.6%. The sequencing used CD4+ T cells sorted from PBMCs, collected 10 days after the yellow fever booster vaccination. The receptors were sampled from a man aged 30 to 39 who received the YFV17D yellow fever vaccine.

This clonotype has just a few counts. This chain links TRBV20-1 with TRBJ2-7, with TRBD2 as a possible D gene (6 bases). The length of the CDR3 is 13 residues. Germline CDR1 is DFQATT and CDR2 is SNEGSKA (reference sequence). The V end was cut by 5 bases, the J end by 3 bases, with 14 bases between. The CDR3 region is CSAGGTKIYEQYF. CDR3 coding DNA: TGCAGTGCTGGAGGGACGAAAATCTACGAGCAGTACTTC.

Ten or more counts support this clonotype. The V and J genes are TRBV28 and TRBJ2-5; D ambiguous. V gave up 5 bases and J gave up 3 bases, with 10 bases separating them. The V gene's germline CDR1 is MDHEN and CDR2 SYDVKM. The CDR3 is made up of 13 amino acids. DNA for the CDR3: TGTGCCAGCAGTCCCGGAAGGGAAGAGACCCAGTACTTC. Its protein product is CASSPGREETQYF. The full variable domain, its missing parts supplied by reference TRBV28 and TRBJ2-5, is DVKVTQSSRYLVKRTGEKVFLECVQDMDHENMFWYRQDPGLGLRLIYFSYDVKMKEKGDIPEGYSVSREKKERFSLILESASTNQTSMYLCASSPGREETQYFGPGTRLLVL.

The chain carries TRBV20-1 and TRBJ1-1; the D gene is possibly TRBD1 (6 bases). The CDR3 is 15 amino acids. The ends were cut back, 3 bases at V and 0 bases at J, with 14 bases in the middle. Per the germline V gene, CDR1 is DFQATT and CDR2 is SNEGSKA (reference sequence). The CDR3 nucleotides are TGCAGTGCTAGTAGGGGGGGACGATTGAACACTGAAGCTTTCTTT. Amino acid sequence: CSASRGGRLNTEAFF.

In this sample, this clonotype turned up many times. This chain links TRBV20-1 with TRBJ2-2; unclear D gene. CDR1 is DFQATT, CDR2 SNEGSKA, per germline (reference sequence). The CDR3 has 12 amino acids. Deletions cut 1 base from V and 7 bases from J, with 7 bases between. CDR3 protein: CSARGAVGELFF. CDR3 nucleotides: TGCAGTGCTAGAGGTGCAGTCGGGGAGCTGTTTTTT.

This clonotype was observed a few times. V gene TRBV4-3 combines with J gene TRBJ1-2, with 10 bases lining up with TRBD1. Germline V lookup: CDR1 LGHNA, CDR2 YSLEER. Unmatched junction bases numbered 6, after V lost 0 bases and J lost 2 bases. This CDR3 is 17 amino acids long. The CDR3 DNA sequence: TGCGCCAGCAGCCAAGATCTTTTGACAGGGGGCAACTATGGCTACACCTTC. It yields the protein CASSQDLLTGGNYGYTF.

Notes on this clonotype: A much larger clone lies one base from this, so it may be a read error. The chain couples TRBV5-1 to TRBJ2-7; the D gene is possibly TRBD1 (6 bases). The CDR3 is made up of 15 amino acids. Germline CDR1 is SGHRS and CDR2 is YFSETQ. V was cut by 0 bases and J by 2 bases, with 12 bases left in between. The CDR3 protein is CASSLVGRGTYEQYF. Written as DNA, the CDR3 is TGCGCCAGCAGCTTGGTTGGCAGGGGTACCTACGAGCAGTACTTC. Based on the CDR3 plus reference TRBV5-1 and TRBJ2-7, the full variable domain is KAGVTQTPRYLIKTRGQQVTLSCSPISGHRSVSWYQQTPGQGLQFLFEYFSETQRNKGNFPGRFSGRQFSNSRSEMNVSTLELGDSALYLCASSLVGRGTYEQYFGPGTRLTVT.

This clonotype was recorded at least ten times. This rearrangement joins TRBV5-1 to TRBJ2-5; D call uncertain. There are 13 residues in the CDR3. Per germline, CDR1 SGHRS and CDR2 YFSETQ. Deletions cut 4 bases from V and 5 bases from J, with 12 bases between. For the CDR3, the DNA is TGCGCCAGCAGCCCGAAGCCGGGTGAGACCCAGTACTTC. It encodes CASSPKPGETQYF.

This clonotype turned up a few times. In DNA form, the CDR3 reads TGTGCTAGTGGTTTAGCGGGACTGCGGGAGCTGTTTTTT. Its protein product is CASGLAGLRELFF. The chain joins TRBV12-5 to TRBJ2-2, with 7 bases matching TRBD2. CDR3 length: 13 residues. Germline CDR1 is LGHNT and CDR2 is FRNRAP. V shed 3 bases, J shed 9 bases, and the junction held 4 bases outside the gene matches.

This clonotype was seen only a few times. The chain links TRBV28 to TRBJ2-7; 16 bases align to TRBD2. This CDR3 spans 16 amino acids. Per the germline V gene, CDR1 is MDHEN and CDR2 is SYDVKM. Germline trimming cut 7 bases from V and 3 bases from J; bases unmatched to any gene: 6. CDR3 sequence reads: CASTGTSGGVIYEQYF. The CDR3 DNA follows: TGTGCCAGCACGGGGACTAGCGGGGGGGTAATCTACGAGCAGTACTTC.

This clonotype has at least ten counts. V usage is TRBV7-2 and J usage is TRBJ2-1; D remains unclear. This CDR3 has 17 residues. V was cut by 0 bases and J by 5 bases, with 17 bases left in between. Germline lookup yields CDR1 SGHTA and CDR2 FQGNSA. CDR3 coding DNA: TGTGCCAGCAGCTTAGCGGGAATTGTTGGCGCTAACAATGAGCAGTTCTTC. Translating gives CASSLAGIVGANNEQFF.

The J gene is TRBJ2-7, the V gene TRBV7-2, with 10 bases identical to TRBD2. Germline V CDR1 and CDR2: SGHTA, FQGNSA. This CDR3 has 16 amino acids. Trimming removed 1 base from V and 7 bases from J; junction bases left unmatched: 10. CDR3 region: CASSLELGLAMGEQYF. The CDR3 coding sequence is TGTGCCAGCAGCTTAGAATTGGGACTAGCGATGGGAGAGCAGTACTTC. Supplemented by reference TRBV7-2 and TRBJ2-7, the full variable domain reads GAGVSQSPSNKVTEKGKDVELRCDPISGHTALYWYRQSLGQGLEFLIYFQGNSAPDKSGLPSDRFSAERTGGSVSTLTIQRTQQEDSAVYLCASSLELGLAMGEQYFGPGTRLTVT.

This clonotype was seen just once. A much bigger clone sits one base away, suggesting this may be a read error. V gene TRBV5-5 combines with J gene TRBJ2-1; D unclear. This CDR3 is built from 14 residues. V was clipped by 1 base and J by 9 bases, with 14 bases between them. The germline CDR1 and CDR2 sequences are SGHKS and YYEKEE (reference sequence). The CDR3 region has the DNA TGTGCCAGCAGCTTGAATGGGGTGGAGATTGAGCAGTTCTTC. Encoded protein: CASSLNGVEIEQFF.

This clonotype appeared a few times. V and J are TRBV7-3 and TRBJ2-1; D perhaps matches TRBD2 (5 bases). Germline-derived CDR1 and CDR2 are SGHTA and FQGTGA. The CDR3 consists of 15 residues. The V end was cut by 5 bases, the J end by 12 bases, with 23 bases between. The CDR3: CASSTSDLSSGVQFF. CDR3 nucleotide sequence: TGTGCCAGCAGCACGTCGGACTTATCGAGCGGAGTGCAGTTCTTC.

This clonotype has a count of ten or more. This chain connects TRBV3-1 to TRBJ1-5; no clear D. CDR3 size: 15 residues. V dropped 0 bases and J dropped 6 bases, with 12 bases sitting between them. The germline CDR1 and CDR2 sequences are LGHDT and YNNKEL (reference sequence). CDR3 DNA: TGTGCCAGCAGCCAAGATGGACGGGGTAGTCAGCCCCAGCATTTT. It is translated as CASSQDGRGSQPQHF.

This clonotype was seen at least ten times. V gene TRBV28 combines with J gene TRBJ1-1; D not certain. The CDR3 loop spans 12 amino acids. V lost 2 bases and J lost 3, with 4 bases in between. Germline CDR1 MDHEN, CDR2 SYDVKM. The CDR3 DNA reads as TGTGCCAGCAGTTTACTTTACACTGAAGCTTTCTTT. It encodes CASSLLYTEAFF.

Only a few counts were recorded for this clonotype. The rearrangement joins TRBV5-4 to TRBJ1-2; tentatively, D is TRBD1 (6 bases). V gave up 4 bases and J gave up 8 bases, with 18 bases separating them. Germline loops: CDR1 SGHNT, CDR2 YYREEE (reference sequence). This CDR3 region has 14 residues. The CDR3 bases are TGTGCCAGCAGCCCGGACGGCAAGAGGGGGGGCTACACCTTC. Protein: CASSPDGKRGGYTF.

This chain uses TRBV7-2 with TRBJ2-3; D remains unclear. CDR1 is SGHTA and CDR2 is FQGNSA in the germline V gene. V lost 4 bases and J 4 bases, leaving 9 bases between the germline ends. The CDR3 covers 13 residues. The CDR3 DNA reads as TGTGCCAGCAGCTCTACTGGGCCAGATACGCAGTATTTT. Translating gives CASSSTGPDTQYF.

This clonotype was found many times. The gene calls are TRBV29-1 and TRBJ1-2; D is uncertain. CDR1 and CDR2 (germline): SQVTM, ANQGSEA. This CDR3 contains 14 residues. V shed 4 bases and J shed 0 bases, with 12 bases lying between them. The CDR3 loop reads CSVGPAVTNYGYTF. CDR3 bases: TGCAGCGTTGGGCCAGCCGTTACTAACTATGGCTACACCTTC.

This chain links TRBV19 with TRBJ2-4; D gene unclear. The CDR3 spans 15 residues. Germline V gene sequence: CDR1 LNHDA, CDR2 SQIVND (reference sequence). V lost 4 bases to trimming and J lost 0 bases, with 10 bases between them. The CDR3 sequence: CASSTQDLAKNIQYF. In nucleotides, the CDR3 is TGTGCCAGTAGTACCCAAGACCTAGCCAAAAACATTCAGTACTTC. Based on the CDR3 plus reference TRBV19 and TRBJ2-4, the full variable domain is DGGITQSPKYLFRKEGQNVTLSCEQNLNHDAMYWYRQDPGQGLRLIYYSQIVNDFQKGDIAEGYSVSREKKESFPLTVTSAQKNPTAFYLCASSTQDLAKNIQYFGAGTRLSVL.

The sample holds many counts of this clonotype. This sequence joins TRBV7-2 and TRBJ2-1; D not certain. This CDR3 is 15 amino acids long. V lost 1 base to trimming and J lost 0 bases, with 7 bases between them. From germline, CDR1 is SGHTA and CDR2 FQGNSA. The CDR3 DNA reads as TGTGCCAGCAGCTTAGAAACCAGCTCCTACAATGAGCAGTTCTTC. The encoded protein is CASSLETSSYNEQFF.

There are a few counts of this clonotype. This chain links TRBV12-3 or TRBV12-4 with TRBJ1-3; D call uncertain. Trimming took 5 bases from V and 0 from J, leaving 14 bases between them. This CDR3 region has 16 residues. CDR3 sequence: CASSHTDRLSGNTIYF. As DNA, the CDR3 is TGTGCCAGCAGTCATACGGACCGCCTCTCTGGAAACACCATATATTTT.

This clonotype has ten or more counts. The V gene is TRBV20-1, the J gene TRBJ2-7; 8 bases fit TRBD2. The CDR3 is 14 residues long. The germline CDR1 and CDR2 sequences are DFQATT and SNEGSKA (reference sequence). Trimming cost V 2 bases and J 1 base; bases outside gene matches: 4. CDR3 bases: TGCAGTGCTAGAAATAGCGGGATATCCTACGAGCAGTACTTC. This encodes CSARNSGISYEQYF.

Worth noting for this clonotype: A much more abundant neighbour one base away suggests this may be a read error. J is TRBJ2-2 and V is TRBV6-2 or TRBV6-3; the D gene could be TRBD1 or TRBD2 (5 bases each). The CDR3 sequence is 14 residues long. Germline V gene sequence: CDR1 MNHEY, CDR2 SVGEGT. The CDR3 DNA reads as TGTGCCAGCAGAGCCTTACGGGGACCCGGGGAGCGGTTTTTT. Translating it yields CASRALRGPGERFF.